This T cell receptor (beta chain) was identified in a study of human T cells and chemical hapten exposure. Specified time point: pre-sensitization, week 0. This sample's treatment: therapeutic diphenylcyclopropenone sensitization with weekly scalp DPC. MiXCR, applied by TCRdb to the RACE reads, yields one record per CDR3 protein. The sample has some 110,000 distinct CDR3 sequences; less than 15% are singletons. V lost 2 bases to trimming and J lost 0 bases; unmatched junction nucleotides: 6. The length of the CDR3 is 16 residues. Germline lookup yields CDR1 MGHRA and CDR2 YSYEKL. The sequenced sample was whole blood, obtained in connection with sensitization to the hapten diphenylcyclopropenone (DPC). The TCR sequence derives from a woman aged 45-60 years with alopecia areata. Some clones in this sample may be carry-over from other donors' samples. This chain uses TRBV4-1 with TRBJ2-7; TRBD1 aligns across 8 bases. CDR3 amino acids: CASSQKDRASSYEQYF. In DNA, the CDR3 is TGCGCCAGCAGCCAAAAGGACAGGGCGAGCTCCTACGAGCAGTACTTC.